These T cell receptor beta chains were read from a single sample in a study of blood T cell repertoires in COVID-19. The method was immunoSEQ multiplex PCR; TCRdb's version includes in-frame clones alone and lacks a portion of them. The sample has about 160,000 clones, over 85% seen once. Source material: peripheral blood. The receptors were sampled from a woman aged 50 to 60 with acute or convalescent COVID-19. The CDR3 runs from the conserved cysteine through the conserved F or W. The order of the fields is V gene, D gene, J gene, clone size, CDR3 protein, CDR3 DNA. A D gene is named only where the DNA matches it firmly. The size field is filled for only some rows; it gives once, few, many or a size class.

v_call: TRBV4-2
d_call: TRBD2
j_call: TRBJ2-4
clone_size: .
cdr3_aa: CASSQEALAGTNDIQYF
cdr3_nt: TGTGCCAGCAGCCAAGAAGCCCTAGCGGGAACAAATGACATTCAGTACTTC

v_call: TRBV6-5
d_call: .
j_call: TRBJ2-5
clone_size: .
cdr3_aa: CASRTGTRRTQYF
cdr3_nt: TGTGCCAGCAGAACTGGGACACGGCGGACCCAGTACTTC

v_call: TRBV29-1
d_call: .
j_call: TRBJ1-1
clone_size: .
cdr3_aa: CSATQGNTEAFF
cdr3_nt: TGCAGCGCGACACAGGGGAACACTGAAGCTTTCTTT

v_call: TRBV7-2
d_call: .
j_call: TRBJ1-5
clone_size: .
cdr3_aa: CASRGQSNQPQHF
cdr3_nt: TGTGCCAGCAGGGGACAATCAAATCAGCCCCAGCATTTT

v_call: TRBV3-1/TRBV3-2
d_call: .
j_call: TRBJ1-1
clone_size: .
cdr3_aa: CASSHRGHQTEAFF
cdr3_nt: TGTGCCAGCAGCCACCGGGGACATCAGACGGAAGCTTTCTTT

v_call: TRBV30
d_call: .
j_call: TRBJ2-4
clone_size: .
cdr3_aa: CAWSARDLIQYF
cdr3_nt: TGTGCCTGGAGTGCGAGGGATCTCATTCAGTACTTC

v_call: TRBV24-1
d_call: .
j_call: TRBJ2-3
clone_size: .
cdr3_aa: CATSVGGTYTDTQYF
cdr3_nt: TGTGCCACCAGTGTAGGAGGGACCTACACAGATACGCAGTATTTT

v_call: TRBV28
d_call: .
j_call: TRBJ2-1
clone_size: .
cdr3_aa: CASSHRVSEQFF
cdr3_nt: TGTGCCAGCAGCCACAGGGTGAGTGAGCAGTTCTTC

v_call: TRBV5-6
d_call: TRBD2
j_call: TRBJ2-3
clone_size: .
cdr3_aa: CASSLRLAGGDTQYF
cdr3_nt: TGTGCCAGCAGCTTGAGGCTAGCGGGAGGGGATACGCAGTATTTT

v_call: TRBV10-1
d_call: TRBD2
j_call: TRBJ2-1
clone_size: .
cdr3_aa: CASSKLAGRNNEQFF
cdr3_nt: TGCGCCAGCAGTAAGCTAGCGGGACGTAACAATGAGCAGTTCTTC

v_call: TRBV2
d_call: TRBD2
j_call: TRBJ2-5
clone_size: .
cdr3_aa: CASSGTSGGAPLQETQYF
cdr3_nt: TGTGCCAGCAGCGGAACTAGCGGGGGCGCCCCCCTCCAAGAGACCCAGTACTTC

v_call: TRBV6-1
d_call: TRBD2
j_call: TRBJ2-3
clone_size: .
cdr3_aa: CASIRLAGATDTQYF
cdr3_nt: TGTGCCAGCATTCGACTAGCGGGAGCCACAGATACGCAGTATTTT

v_call: TRBV27
d_call: .
j_call: TRBJ1-5
clone_size: .
cdr3_aa: CASSLQGNQPQHF
cdr3_nt: TGTGCCAGCAGTCTACAGGGAAATCAGCCCCAGCATTTT

v_call: TRBV5-1
d_call: .
j_call: TRBJ2-1
clone_size: few
cdr3_aa: CASSLGEQGLVNEQFF
cdr3_nt: TGCGCCAGCAGCTTGGGGGAACAGGGATTGGTGAATGAGCAGTTCTTC

v_call: TRBV6-1
d_call: TRBD2
j_call: TRBJ2-7
clone_size: .
cdr3_aa: CASSEVGRGEPYEQYF
cdr3_nt: TGTGCCAGCAGTGAGGTGGGTCGGGGGGAACCCTACGAGCAGTACTTC

v_call: TRBV7-2
d_call: TRBD1
j_call: TRBJ2-1
clone_size: .
cdr3_aa: CASSPLPGQQYNEQFF
cdr3_nt: TGTGCCAGCAGCCCCCTCCCGGGACAGCAATACAATGAGCAGTTCTTC

v_call: TRBV28
d_call: .
j_call: TRBJ1-2
clone_size: .
cdr3_aa: CASSLSQGLGYGYTF
cdr3_nt: TGTGCCAGCAGTTTAAGTCAGGGACTGGGCTATGGCTACACCTTC

v_call: TRBV11-2
d_call: TRBD2
j_call: TRBJ2-2
clone_size: .
cdr3_aa: CASSPGTSGRADTGELFF
cdr3_nt: TGTGCCAGCAGCCCTGGGACTAGCGGGAGGGCCGACACCGGGGAGCTGTTTTTT

v_call: TRBV5-1
d_call: .
j_call: TRBJ2-2
clone_size: .
cdr3_aa: CASSGSGLDTGELFF
cdr3_nt: TGCGCCAGCAGCGGATCAGGGTTAGACACCGGGGAGCTGTTTTTT

v_call: TRBV7-9
d_call: .
j_call: TRBJ1-4
clone_size: few
cdr3_aa: CASSSGVLPENEKLFF
cdr3_nt: TGTGCCAGCAGCTCGGGGGTCTTACCCGAAAATGAAAAACTGTTTTTT

v_call: TRBV30
d_call: .
j_call: TRBJ2-2
clone_size: .
cdr3_aa: CAWTYTGELFF
cdr3_nt: TGTGCCTGGACATACACCGGGGAGCTGTTTTTT

v_call: TRBV9
d_call: .
j_call: TRBJ2-2
clone_size: .
cdr3_aa: CASSVVLGGGASNTGELFF
cdr3_nt: TGTGCCAGCAGCGTAGTTTTAGGAGGTGGAGCCTCGAACACCGGGGAGCTGTTTTTT

v_call: TRBV5-4
d_call: .
j_call: TRBJ2-7
clone_size: .
cdr3_aa: CASSPGYRGGEQYF
cdr3_nt: TGTGCCAGCAGCCCTGGTTACAGGGGGGGTGAGCAGTACTTC

v_call: TRBV24-1
d_call: TRBD1
j_call: TRBJ1-1
clone_size: .
cdr3_aa: CAAGTGNTEAFF
cdr3_nt: TGTGCCGCCGGGACAGGGAACACTGAAGCTTTCTTT

v_call: TRBV7-2
d_call: .
j_call: TRBJ2-5
clone_size: .
cdr3_aa: CASSLNGRTLGTQYF
cdr3_nt: TGTGCCAGCAGCTTAAACGGGAGAACTCTTGGGACCCAGTACTTC

v_call: TRBV10-2
d_call: .
j_call: TRBJ2-1
clone_size: .
cdr3_aa: CASSESSVRYNEQFF
cdr3_nt: TGCGCCAGCAGTGAGAGTTCGGTTCGGTACAATGAGCAGTTCTTC

v_call: TRBV10-2
d_call: .
j_call: TRBJ2-3
clone_size: once
cdr3_aa: CASTSFDGPTDTQYF
cdr3_nt: TGCGCCAGCACCTCCTTCGATGGGCCGACAGATACGCAGTATTTT

v_call: TRBV5-1
d_call: .
j_call: TRBJ2-5
clone_size: .
cdr3_aa: CASSGQGGGQETQYF
cdr3_nt: TGCGCCAGCAGCGGACAGGGAGGGGGCCAAGAGACCCAGTACTTC

v_call: TRBV7-5
d_call: .
j_call: TRBJ2-5
clone_size: .
cdr3_aa: CARTPRIEVREGTQYF
cdr3_nt: TGTGCCAGAACCCCCCGTATCGAGGTTCGGGAGGGGACCCAGTACTTC